The clone carrying this TCR beta chain was observed a single time. TEMRA cells were enriched by FACS, and CD4+ and CD8+ T cells were negatively isolated. This sample stems from a study of CD8 T cells in Susac syndrome. RNA, at about 0.5 to 1 ug, was reverse transcribed with random hexamers. One entry per CDR3 protein, called by TCRdb with MiXCR from the immunoSEQ multiplex PCR reads. The sample carries about 250,000 distinct CDR3 sequences, just under 95% recorded once. This clonotype was sampled from a human donor with multiple sclerosis. Sequencing was carried out using CD4+ T cells from PBMCs.

CDR3 nucleotides: TGTGCCAGCAGCTCAGGGGGGACAACTAATGAAAAACTGTTTTTT. Translation gives CASSSGGTTNEKLFF. V gene TRBV5-4 combines with J gene TRBJ1-4, with 7 bases lining up with TRBD1. CDR1 and CDR2 from the germline V gene are SGHNT and YYREEE (reference sequence). The V segment lost 3 bases and the J segment 0 bases; nucleotides outside the gene matches: 2. The CDR3 is 15 amino acids.